Below, one TCR beta chain is given with its context. Its target antigen remains unknown. No quality values exist for individual bases; no much larger clone is one base distant. The instrument given in TCRdb is Illumina HiSeq 1500. The raw public reads went through TCRdb reprocessing: fastp at Q25, MiXCR clone calling, in-frame beta chains kept. A single entry per CDR3 protein holds the most common genes and DNA from its merged rows. The table for this sample lists hundreds of thousands of distinct CDR3 sequences; approximately 40% of them were counted only once. The ten largest clones add up to around 3% of the sample. V is cut by 0 bases and J by 0 bases, and the space between the germline ends is 9 bases. Via the germline V gene, CDR1 is SGHVS and CDR2 FNYEAQ. The CDR3 sequence holds 16 residues, the cysteine and phenylalanine included. The CDR3 DNA has 48 bases and is translated from base 1. The sample comes from a study of T cell repertoires in cytomegalovirus infection (dated by TCRdb to the late 2010s). The study in broad terms: The HLA type of each donor mattered for the analysis, because public TCR beta signatures pointed to carriage of CMV infection along with the matching HLA type.

What the authors observed across the whole study: The ex vivo response was dominated by HLA-C-restricted CMV-specific TCR beta clonotypes, and the single most frequent clonotype in two of eight donors was supplied by these HLA-C-restricted clonotypes. In both this cohort and an independent 352-donor cohort, the cumulative frequency of public TCR beta family members distinguished carriers of CMV infection plus the relevant HLA type.

The sequence derives from a human donor in good health (CMV status not recorded). Some clones in this sample may be carry-over from other donors' samples. Source material: PBMCs. The sequence is built from TRBV7-6 and TRBJ1-5; TRBD1 is a possible D gene, resting on 5 matching bases. The CDR3 protein sequence reads: CASSLAGAVSNQPQHF. The DNA reads as follows: TGTGCCAGCAGCTTAGCAGGGGCTGTTAGCAATCAGCCCCAGCATTTT.